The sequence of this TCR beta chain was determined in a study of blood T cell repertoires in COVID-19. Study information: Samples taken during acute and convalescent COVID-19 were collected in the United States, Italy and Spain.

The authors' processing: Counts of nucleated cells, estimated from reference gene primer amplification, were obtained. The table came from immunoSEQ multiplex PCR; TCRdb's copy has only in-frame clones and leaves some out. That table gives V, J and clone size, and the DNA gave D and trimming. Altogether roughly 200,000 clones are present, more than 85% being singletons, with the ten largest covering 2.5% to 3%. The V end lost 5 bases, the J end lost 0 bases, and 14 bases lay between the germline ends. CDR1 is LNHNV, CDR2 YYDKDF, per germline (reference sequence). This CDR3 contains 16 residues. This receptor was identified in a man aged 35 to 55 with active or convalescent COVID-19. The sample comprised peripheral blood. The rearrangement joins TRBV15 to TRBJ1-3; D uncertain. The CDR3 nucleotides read TGTGCCACCAGCCACGGGAGGCAGTACTCTGGAAACACCATATATTTT. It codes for CATSHGRQYSGNTIYF.